One and the same sample provided the 3 T cell receptor beta chains below, sequenced in a study of cytomegalovirus exposure and HLA in healthy donors. The PCR contained 60 Vbeta and 13 Jbeta primers. Sequencing used immunoSEQ multiplex PCR; TCRdb keeps in-frame clones, though not all of them. This table has about 130,000 clones, 65% to 90% appearing once. Sequenced: PBMCs. These receptor sequences come from a man aged 50-60 years in good health and CMV-seronegative.

The CDR3 loop reads CASSPKNLNTEAFF. The CDR3 bases are TGTGCCAGCTCACCAAAGAACTTGAACACTGAAGCTTTCTTT. V usage is TRBV18 and J usage is TRBJ1-1; no clear D. V was pared by 2 bases and J by 0 bases, with 7 bases between. CDR1 is KGHSH, CDR2 LQKENI, per germline. The CDR3 is 14 amino acids.

This clone was recorded a few times. This chain uses TRBV4-3 with TRBJ1-1; D not resolved. The CDR3 contains 15 residues. V was pared by 0 bases and J by 6 bases, with 14 bases between. CDR1 LGHNA and CDR2 YSLEER come from the germline V gene. CDR3 protein: CASSQDERSWAEAFF. The CDR3 nucleotides read TGCGCCAGCAGCCAAGATGAGAGGAGTTGGGCTGAAGCTTTCTTT.

There are a few counts of this clone. The gene calls are TRBV19 and TRBJ1-5; 9 bases line up with TRBD1. The trim removed 6 bases at V and 4 bases at J, leaving 10 bases unmatched. Germline CDR1 is LNHDA and CDR2 is SQIVND (reference sequence). The CDR3 runs to 16 residues. The DNA of the CDR3 is TGTGCCAGTAGAGTCATGGACAGGGGAGGAAATCAGCCCCAGCATTTT. Amino acid sequence: CASRVMDRGGNQPQHF.